The rows below give T cell receptor beta chains drawn from one sample of a study of blood T cell repertoires in COVID-19. The protocol was immunoSEQ multiplex PCR, while the TCRdb copy is restricted to in-frame clones and leaves out a portion. The sample consists of about 240,000 clones, more than 80% of them appearing once. The specimen sequenced was peripheral blood. The receptors were gathered from a human donor in a cohort sampled during active COVID-19. CDR3s include the opening cysteine and the closing phenylalanine or tryptophan. Each record gives: J gene, D gene, V gene, clone size, CDR3 DNA, CDR3 protein. D genes are given only for firm matches. Clone size, where shown, is once, few, many, or a class for clones that have expanded.

j_call: TRBJ2-2
d_call: TRBD2
v_call: TRBV19
clone_size: -
cdr3_nt: TGTGCCAGTAGTATGGGTAGCGGGGGATTCACCGGGGAGCTGTTTTTT
cdr3_aa: CASSMGSGGFTGELFF

j_call: TRBJ2-1
d_call: TRBD1
v_call: TRBV11-3
clone_size: -
cdr3_nt: TGTGCCAGCAGCTTAGTATTTGGACAGGGAAGCAATGAGCAGTTCTTC
cdr3_aa: CASSLVFGQGSNEQFF

j_call: TRBJ2-1
d_call: TRBD2
v_call: TRBV11-2
clone_size: -
cdr3_nt: TGTGCCAGCATCCCGGAAATTCGGACTAGCGGGAGCTACAATGAGCAGTTCTTC
cdr3_aa: CASIPEIRTSGSYNEQFF

j_call: TRBJ2-3
d_call: TRBD1
v_call: TRBV5-1
clone_size: -
cdr3_nt: TGCGCCAGCAGGAGACAGGGTAGCACAGATACGCAGTATTTT
cdr3_aa: CASRRQGSTDTQYF

j_call: TRBJ2-7
d_call: TRBD2
v_call: TRBV5-6
clone_size: -
cdr3_nt: TGTGCCAGCAGCTTGGCGGCAGCGGGGGAGTTCTACGAGCAGTACTTC
cdr3_aa: CASSLAAAGEFYEQYF

j_call: TRBJ1-3
d_call: TRBD1
v_call: TRBV5-1
clone_size: -
cdr3_nt: TGCGCCAGCAGGAGGACAGGGCGGACCTCTGGAAACACCATATATTTT
cdr3_aa: CASRRTGRTSGNTIYF

j_call: TRBJ1-2
d_call: -
v_call: TRBV7-9
clone_size: -
cdr3_nt: TGTGCCAGCAGCTCGGTAGGGGCGTTGGATGGCTACACCTTC
cdr3_aa: CASSSVGALDGYTF

j_call: TRBJ1-3
d_call: -
v_call: TRBV27
clone_size: few
cdr3_nt: TGTGCCAGCAGTCCCCGGTTAAGTGCCTCGGGGAGTAACACCATATATTTT
cdr3_aa: CASSPRLSASGSNTIYF

j_call: TRBJ2-7
d_call: TRBD2
v_call: TRBV28
clone_size: few
cdr3_nt: TGTGCCAGCAGTTTAGGGAGCGGGGTCTACGAGCAGTACTTC
cdr3_aa: CASSLGSGVYEQYF

j_call: TRBJ2-6
d_call: TRBD1
v_call: TRBV11-3
clone_size: -
cdr3_nt: TGTGCCAGCAGCCCGGGACAGGGGGACGGGGCCAACGTCCTGACTTTC
cdr3_aa: CASSPGQGDGANVLTF

j_call: TRBJ2-6
d_call: -
v_call: TRBV24-1
clone_size: -
cdr3_nt: TGTGCCACCAGTGAGCCGGGTTCAGGGGCCAACGTCCTGACTTTC
cdr3_aa: CATSEPGSGANVLTF

j_call: TRBJ1-4
d_call: TRBD1
v_call: TRBV6-5
clone_size: -
cdr3_nt: TGTGCCAGCAGTTACCAGCCGCTCGTCAGGGGGGAAAAACTGTTTTTT
cdr3_aa: CASSYQPLVRGEKLFF

j_call: TRBJ2-7
d_call: -
v_call: TRBV19
clone_size: -
cdr3_nt: TGTGCCAGTAGTAACCCTGGCGGCTACGAGCAGTACTTC
cdr3_aa: CASSNPGGYEQYF

j_call: TRBJ2-3
d_call: TRBD2
v_call: TRBV5-1
clone_size: -
cdr3_nt: TGCGCCAGCAGCTTGGCCCTAGCGGAGCGCACAGATACGCAGTATTTT
cdr3_aa: CASSLALAERTDTQYF

j_call: TRBJ1-4
d_call: -
v_call: TRBV11-1
clone_size: -
cdr3_nt: TGTGCCAGCAGCAGAGACAGTGCTCTGGGTGAAAAACTGTTTTTT
cdr3_aa: CASSRDSALGEKLFF

j_call: TRBJ2-3
d_call: -
v_call: TRBV6-5
clone_size: -
cdr3_nt: TGTGCCAGCAGTTATCGACTCTATGGGGCAACAGATACGCAGTATTTT
cdr3_aa: CASSYRLYGATDTQYF

j_call: TRBJ2-1
d_call: -
v_call: TRBV3-1/TRBV3-2
clone_size: once
cdr3_nt: TGTGCCAGCAGCCAAGAAAACAACGACAATGAGCAGTTCTTC
cdr3_aa: CASSQENNDNEQFF

j_call: TRBJ2-3
d_call: TRBD2
v_call: TRBV19
clone_size: -
cdr3_nt: TGTGCCACTCGAAGCGGGGGCCCTATCAGCACAGATACGCAGTATTTT
cdr3_aa: CATRSGGPISTDTQYF

j_call: TRBJ1-5
d_call: -
v_call: TRBV19
clone_size: -
cdr3_nt: TGTGCCAGTAGTATAGACCCCAGGGGAAGAGAACAGCCCCAGCATTTT
cdr3_aa: CASSIDPRGREQPQHF

j_call: TRBJ2-5
d_call: -
v_call: TRBV24-1
clone_size: few
cdr3_nt: TGTGCCACCAGTGACCATTCCGGGGACTCAGGAGAGACCCAGTACTTC
cdr3_aa: CATSDHSGDSGETQYF

j_call: TRBJ2-7
d_call: TRBD1
v_call: TRBV15
clone_size: -
cdr3_nt: TGTGCCACCAGCTGGGGGACAGGGGACTACGAGCAGTACTTC
cdr3_aa: CATSWGTGDYEQYF

j_call: TRBJ2-3
d_call: -
v_call: TRBV12-3/TRBV12-4
clone_size: few
cdr3_nt: TGTGCCAGCACCCCCGGGGGCACAGATACGCAGTATTTT
cdr3_aa: CASTPGGTDTQYF

j_call: TRBJ2-7
d_call: -
v_call: TRBV10-1
clone_size: -
cdr3_nt: TGCGCCAGCAGTGAGTCGATTATGGTAGCAGGGCCCTACGAGCAGTACTTC
cdr3_aa: CASSESIMVAGPYEQYF

j_call: TRBJ1-1
d_call: -
v_call: TRBV6-4
clone_size: -
cdr3_nt: TGTGCCAGCAGTGAAAGTTACAGGAACACTGAAGCTTTCTTT
cdr3_aa: CASSESYRNTEAFF

j_call: TRBJ2-4
d_call: -
v_call: TRBV7-2
clone_size: -
cdr3_nt: TGTGCCAGCAGCTTGTCCAGAATAGCCAAAAACATTCAGTACTTC
cdr3_aa: CASSLSRIAKNIQYF

j_call: TRBJ1-5
d_call: -
v_call: TRBV9
clone_size: -
cdr3_nt: TGTGCCAGCAGCGTAGGGAGAGGCAATCAGCCCCAGCATTTT
cdr3_aa: CASSVGRGNQPQHF

j_call: TRBJ2-7
d_call: TRBD2
v_call: TRBV11-2
clone_size: -
cdr3_nt: TGTGCCAGCAGCAAGGCTAGCGGGAGGGGTGAGCAGTACTTC
cdr3_aa: CASSKASGRGEQYF

j_call: TRBJ1-2
d_call: -
v_call: TRBV28
clone_size: -
cdr3_nt: TGTGCCAGCAGTTTAACAGAGATCTATGGCTACACCTTC
cdr3_aa: CASSLTEIYGYTF

j_call: TRBJ1-6
d_call: TRBD1
v_call: TRBV2
clone_size: few
cdr3_nt: TGTGCCAGCAGTTTACAGGGGCGAAATTCACCCCTCCACTTT
cdr3_aa: CASSLQGRNSPLHF

j_call: TRBJ1-6
d_call: TRBD1
v_call: TRBV28
clone_size: -
cdr3_nt: TGTGCCAGCAGGGTTGACAGGGGGAATTCACCCCTCCACTTT
cdr3_aa: CASRVDRGNSPLHF